This entry features one T cell receptor (beta chain) sequence. Its antigen specificity is not known. No quality values exist for individual bases; no much larger clone is one base distant. The germline ends are 12 bases apart after V is trimmed by 7 bases and J by 6 bases. Per the germline V gene (reference sequence), LNHDA is the CDR1 and SQIVND is the CDR2. Measured from the cysteine to the phenylalanine, the CDR3 is 13 residues long. Kept here is only the CDR3 DNA, which spans 39 bases and is read in frame from base 1. The data stem from a study of CD8 T cells in Susac syndrome (dated by TCRdb to the late 2010s). Describing the broader study: Among the Susac syndrome patients who were sequenced, clinically active disease was present in five or six and clinical remission was observed in roughly 8. At the time of blood withdrawal, Susac syndrome patients were either therapy-naive, taking corticosteroids (with some also receiving IVIg), or on IVIg alone. Whether CD8+ T cell activation and differentiation in Susac syndrome was antigen driven was tested using repertoire sequencing. The study compared CD8+ T cell repertoire clonality among roughly eleven healthy donors, roughly 14 Susac syndrome patients and fewer than 19 multiple sclerosis patients.

High-throughput TCR beta sequencing profiled peripheral blood CD8+ and CD4+ T cells from healthy donors, Susac syndrome patients and multiple sclerosis patients. Susac syndrome patients met recently defined diagnostic criteria for definite or probable disease. Bulk CD8+ and CD4+ T cells were purified magnetically by negative isolation, whereas CD8+ TEMRA cells were enriched by FACS. Blood was collected in EDTA tubes and processed within 24 hours, with PBMCs isolated through density gradient centrifugation. PBMCs destined for TCR sequencing were cryopreserved in liquid nitrogen and later thawed in a 37 °C water bath. Purity of sorted or isolated CD4+, CD8+ and CD8+ TEMRA cells was at least 90%. Broad study findings and their caveats: Clonal expansion was seen in Susac syndrome CD8+ repertoires, peaking in CD8+ TEMRA cells and being greater in clinically active patients than in remitting ones. Under 20 and five Susac-specific public clones were found in the total CD8+ and CD8+ TEMRA repertoires, respectively. The study acknowledged that relatively few individuals were included in the TCR sequencing and HLA analysis.

RNA was extracted using the RNeasy kit, and about 0.5 to 1 ug of the RNA was reverse transcribed with random hexamers. TCR beta CDR3 regions were amplified with the immunoSEQ multiplex PCR assay covering 54 Vbeta and 13 Jbeta segments. To correct PCR amplification bias, a synthetic template baseline was used for both primer optimization and computational correction. From the authors' description of their analysis: Reads were annotated to V, D and J genes per IMGT and analyzed with immunoSEQ Analyzer, keeping only productive sequences. To calculate clonality, Shannon entropy was normalized by log2 of the number of productive unique sequences and then subtracted from one. Public and private clones were assessed among the 100 most prevalent clones of each patient and control. A clone was defined as Susac-specific if it was absent from the healthy and MS cohorts, from around 960 published viral clones and from other ImmuneACCESS disease sequences. TCRdb reprocessing: public reads trimmed at Q25 with fastp, clones called with MiXCR, in-frame beta chains kept. One record per CDR3 amino acid sequence lists the most common genes and DNA. The V and J calls were not made by the authors but by TCRdb's processing. This sample lists 92,000 or so distinct CDR3 sequences; 95% to 96% were detected once. More than 0.55% of the sample rests with the top ten.

This chain joins TRBV19 to TRBJ2-2, with no confidently assigned D gene. This receptor was identified in a human donor with Susac syndrome. Sequenced sample: CD8+ T cells from PBMCs. Read as DNA, the sequence is TGTGCCAGTACCGGGCTACCGGCCGGGGAGCTGTTTTTT. This is translated as CASTGLPAGELFF.